These 3 T cell receptor beta chains came from one sample sequenced in a study of control samples from healthy donors and cancer patients. Clones were read by immunoSEQ multiplex PCR, and TCRdb kept only the in-frame ones, dropping some. The sample has about 7,400 clones; more than 65% are singletons. Sample: PBMCs. These receptors were collected from a man between 65 and 80 years old with lung cancer.

This clone has just one count. V is TRBV5-4 and J is TRBJ2-7; 11 bases line up with TRBD1. In germline, CDR1 is SGHNT, CDR2 YYREEE (reference sequence). The CDR3 has 15 amino acids. J lost 4 bases, V lost 2 bases, and 5 bases had no gene match. The DNA for the CDR3 is TGTGCCAGCAGCTTAAGCGGACAGGGGGCTTACGAGCAGTACTTC. Its protein is CASSLSGQGAYEQYF.

The chain couples TRBV28 to TRBJ1-2; D is uncertain. Trimming left V 3 bases short and J 5 bases short, with 16 bases between. The length of the CDR3 is 15 residues. The V gene's germline CDR1 is MDHEN and CDR2 SYDVKM. CDR3 region: CASSLGFLSGYGYTF. The CDR3 DNA sequence: TGTGCCAGCAGTTTGGGTTTTCTCTCGGGGTATGGCTACACCTTC.

This clone is medium-sized in the sample. The chain employs TRBV13 and TRBJ1-4; 8 bases map to TRBD1. In germline, CDR1 is PRHDT, CDR2 FYEKMQ (reference sequence). There are 16 residues in the CDR3. V trimming: 2 bases; J trimming: 6 bases; junction bases outside the gene matches: 8. CDR3 in DNA: TGTGCCAGCAGCTTACGGACGGAGACAGGGGATGAAAAACTGTTTTTT. This translates into CASSLRTETGDEKLFF.